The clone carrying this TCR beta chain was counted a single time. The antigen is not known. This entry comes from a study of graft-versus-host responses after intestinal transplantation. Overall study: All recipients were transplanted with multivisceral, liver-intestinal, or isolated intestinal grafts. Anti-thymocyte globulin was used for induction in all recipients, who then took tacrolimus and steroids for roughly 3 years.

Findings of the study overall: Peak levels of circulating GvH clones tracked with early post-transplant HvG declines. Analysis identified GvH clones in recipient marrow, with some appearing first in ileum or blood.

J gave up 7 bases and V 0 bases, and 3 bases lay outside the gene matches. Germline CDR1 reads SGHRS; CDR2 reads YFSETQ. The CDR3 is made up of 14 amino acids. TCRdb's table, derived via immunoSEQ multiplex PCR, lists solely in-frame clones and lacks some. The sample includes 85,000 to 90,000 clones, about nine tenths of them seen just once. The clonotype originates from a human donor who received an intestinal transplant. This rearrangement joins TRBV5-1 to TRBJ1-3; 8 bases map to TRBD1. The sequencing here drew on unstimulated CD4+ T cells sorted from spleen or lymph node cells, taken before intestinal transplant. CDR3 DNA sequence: TGCGCCAGCAGCTTGGTCAGGGGGCGGAACACCATATATTTT. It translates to CASSLVRGRNTIYF.